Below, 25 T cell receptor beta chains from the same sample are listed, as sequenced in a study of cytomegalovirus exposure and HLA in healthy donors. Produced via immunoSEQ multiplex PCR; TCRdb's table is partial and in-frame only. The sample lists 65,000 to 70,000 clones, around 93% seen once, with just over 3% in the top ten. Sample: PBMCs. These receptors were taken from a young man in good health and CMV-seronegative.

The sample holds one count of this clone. CDR3 amino acids: CASSQGGGLPDTQYF. The DNA of the CDR3 is TGTGCCAGCAGCCAAGGGGGGGGACTCCCTGATACGCAGTATTTT. The chain links TRBV4-2 to TRBJ2-3, with 7 bases lining up with TRBD2. V lost 1 base to trimming and J lost 6 bases; unmatched junction nucleotides: 7. The V gene's germline CDR1 is LGHNA and CDR2 YNFKEQ. CDR3 length: 15 amino acids.

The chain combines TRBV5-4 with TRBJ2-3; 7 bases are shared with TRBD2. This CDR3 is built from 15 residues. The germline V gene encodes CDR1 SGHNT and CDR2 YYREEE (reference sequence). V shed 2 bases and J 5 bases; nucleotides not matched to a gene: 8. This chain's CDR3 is CASSFRAGAGDTQYF. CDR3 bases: TGTGCCAGCAGCTTCAGGGCGGGAGCGGGAGATACGCAGTATTTT.

CDR3 loop: CAWRKQGFTDTQYF. CDR3 in DNA: TGTGCCTGGAGGAAACAGGGGTTCACAGATACGCAGTATTTT. This chain links TRBV30 with TRBJ2-3, with 7 bases lining up with TRBD1. CDR1 is GTSNPN and CDR2 is SVGIG in the germline V gene (reference sequence). This CDR3 has 14 residues. Trimming took 3 bases from V and 2 from J; bases not matched to a gene: 5.

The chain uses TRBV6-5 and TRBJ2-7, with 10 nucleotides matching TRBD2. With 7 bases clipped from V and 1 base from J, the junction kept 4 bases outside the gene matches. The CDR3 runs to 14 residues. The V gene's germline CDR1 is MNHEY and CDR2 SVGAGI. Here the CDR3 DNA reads TGTGCCAGCAAGCCTAGCGGGAGTTCCTACGAGCAGTACTTC. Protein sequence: CASKPSGSSYEQYF.

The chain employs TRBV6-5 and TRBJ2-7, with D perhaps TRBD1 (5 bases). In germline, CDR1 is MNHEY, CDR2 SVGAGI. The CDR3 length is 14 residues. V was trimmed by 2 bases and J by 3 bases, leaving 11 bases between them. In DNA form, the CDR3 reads TGTGCCAGCAGTTACGATCAGGGATACTACGAGCAGTACTTC. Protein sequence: CASSYDQGYYEQYF.

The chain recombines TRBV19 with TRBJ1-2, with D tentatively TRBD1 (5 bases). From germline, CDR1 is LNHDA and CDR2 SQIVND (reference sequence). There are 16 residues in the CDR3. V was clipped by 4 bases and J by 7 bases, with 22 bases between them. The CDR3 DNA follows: TGTGCCAGTAGTACGCCCTGGCGTTCGACAGCGTCTGGCTACACCTTC. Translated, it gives CASSTPWRSTASGYTF.

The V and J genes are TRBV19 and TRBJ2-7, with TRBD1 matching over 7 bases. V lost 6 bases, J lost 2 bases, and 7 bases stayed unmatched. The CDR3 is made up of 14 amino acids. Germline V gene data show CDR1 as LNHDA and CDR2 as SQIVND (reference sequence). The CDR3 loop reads CASSRQGPTYEQYF. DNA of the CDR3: TGTGCCAGTAGCAGACAGGGTCCCACCTACGAGCAGTACTTC.

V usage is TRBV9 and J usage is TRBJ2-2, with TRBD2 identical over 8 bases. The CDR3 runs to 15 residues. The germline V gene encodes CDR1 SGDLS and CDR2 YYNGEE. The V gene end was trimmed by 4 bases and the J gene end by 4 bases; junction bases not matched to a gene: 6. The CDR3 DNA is TGTGCCAGCAGCCCGGGACTAGTAGGCACCGGGGAGCTGTTTTTT. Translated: CASSPGLVGTGELFF.

The CDR3 DNA is TGTGCCAGCAGTTTCGGGACAGGGAACCGGGAGACCCAGTACTTC. This gives the protein CASSFGTGNRETQYF. The J gene is TRBJ2-5, the V gene TRBV28, with 9 bases aligning to TRBD1. The CDR3 runs 15 residues. Trimming at V came to 3 bases and at J to 5 bases, leaving 7 bases not matched to a gene. Per the germline V gene, CDR1 is MDHEN and CDR2 is SYDVKM. Full variable domain (missing parts from reference TRBV28 and TRBJ2-5): DVKVTQSSRYLVKRTGEKVFLECVQDMDHENMFWYRQDPGLGLRLIYFSYDVKMKEKGDIPEGYSVSREKKERFSLILESASTNQTSMYLCASSFGTGNRETQYFGPGTRLLVL.

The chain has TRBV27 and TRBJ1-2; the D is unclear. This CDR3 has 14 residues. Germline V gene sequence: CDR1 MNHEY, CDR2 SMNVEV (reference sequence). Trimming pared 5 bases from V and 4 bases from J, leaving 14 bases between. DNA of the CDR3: TGTGCCAGCAGTCCCCAAGGGAGCCTCTATGGCTACACCTTC. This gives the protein CASSPQGSLYGYTF.

CDR3 bases: TGTGCCAGCAGCCAAGATGTTACGGGAAAAGGCTACACCTTC. Translation gives CASSQDVTGKGYTF. V and J are TRBV14 and TRBJ1-2; the D is unclear. V was pared by 0 bases and J by 8 bases, with 13 bases between. Germline lookup yields CDR1 SGHDN and CDR2 FVKESK. The CDR3 has 14 residues.

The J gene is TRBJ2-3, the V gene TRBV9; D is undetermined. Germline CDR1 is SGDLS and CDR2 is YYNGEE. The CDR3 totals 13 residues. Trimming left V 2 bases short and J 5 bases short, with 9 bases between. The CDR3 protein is CASSVPLLDTQYF. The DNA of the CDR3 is TGTGCCAGCAGCGTTCCCTTACTAGATACGCAGTATTTT. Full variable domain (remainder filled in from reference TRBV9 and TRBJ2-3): DSGVTQTPKHLITATGQRVTLRCSPRSGDLSVYWYQQSLDQGLQFLIQYYNGEERAKGNILERFSAQQFPDLHSELNLSSLELGDSALYFCASSVPLLDTQYFGPGTRLTVL.

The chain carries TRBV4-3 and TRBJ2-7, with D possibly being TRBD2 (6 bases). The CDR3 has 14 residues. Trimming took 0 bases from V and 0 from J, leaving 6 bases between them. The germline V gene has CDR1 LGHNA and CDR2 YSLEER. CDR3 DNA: TGCGCCAGCAGCCAAGAACTAGCCTCCTACGAGCAGTACTTC. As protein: CASSQELASYEQYF.

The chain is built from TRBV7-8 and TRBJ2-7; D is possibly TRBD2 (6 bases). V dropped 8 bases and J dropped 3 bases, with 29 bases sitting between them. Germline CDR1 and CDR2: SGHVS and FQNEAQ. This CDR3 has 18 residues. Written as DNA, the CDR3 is TGTGCCAGCGGGTACGCAAAGGGACTCGGAGACCCGAACTACGAGCAGTACTTC. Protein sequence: CASGYAKGLGDPNYEQYF.

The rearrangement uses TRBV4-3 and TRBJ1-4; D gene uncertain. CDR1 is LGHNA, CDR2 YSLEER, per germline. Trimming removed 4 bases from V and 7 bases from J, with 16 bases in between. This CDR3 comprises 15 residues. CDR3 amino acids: CASSLLAQTIEKLFF. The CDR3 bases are TGCGCCAGCAGCCTCCTCGCACAGACCATTGAAAAACTGTTTTTT.

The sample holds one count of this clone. The DNA for the CDR3 is TGCGCCAGCAGCATTGGAGTGGGACTAGTGTCCTACGAGCAGTACTTC. Amino acids: CASSIGVGLVSYEQYF. The rearrangement joins TRBV5-1 to TRBJ2-7; 8 bases are a match to TRBD2. The CDR3 runs 16 residues. V lost 4 bases and J lost 1; bases outside the gene matches: 10. CDR1 is SGHRS and CDR2 is YFSETQ in the germline V gene.

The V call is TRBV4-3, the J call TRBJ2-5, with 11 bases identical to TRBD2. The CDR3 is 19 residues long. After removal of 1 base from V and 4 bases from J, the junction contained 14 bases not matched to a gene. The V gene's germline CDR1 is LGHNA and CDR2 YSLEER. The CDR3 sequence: CASSQGLTSGTPGGETQYF. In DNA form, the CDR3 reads TGCGCCAGCAGCCAAGGCTTGACTAGCGGGACCCCAGGGGGAGAGACCCAGTACTTC.

CDR3 in amino acids: CASSLAGLVATEAFF. CDR3 nucleotides: TGTGCCAGTAGTCTCGCGGGTTTAGTCGCGACTGAAGCTTTCTTT. The chain links TRBV19 to TRBJ1-1; D not resolved. With 5 bases removed from V and 5 bases from J, the gap between germline ends came to 18 bases. The CDR3 runs to 15 residues. Germline-derived CDR1 and CDR2 are LNHDA and SQIVND (reference sequence).

The CDR3 nucleotides read TGTGCCATCAGTGACGGTCTAGCGGGAGGGGGCACCGGGGAGCTGTTTTTT. Translation: CAISDGLAGGGTGELFF. The V and J genes are TRBV10-3 and TRBJ2-2, with 12 nucleotides matching TRBD2. The V and J ends lost 3 bases and 4 bases, in that order; junction bases with no gene match: 6. Germline V gene data show CDR1 as ENHRY and CDR2 as SYGVKD. The CDR3 length is 17 residues.

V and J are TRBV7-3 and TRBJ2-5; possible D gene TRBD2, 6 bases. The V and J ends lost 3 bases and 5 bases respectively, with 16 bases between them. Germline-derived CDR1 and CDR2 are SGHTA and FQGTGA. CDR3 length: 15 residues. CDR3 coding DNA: TGTGCCAGCAGCTTTGCCGGGAGCCCGGGGGAGACCCAGTACTTC. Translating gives CASSFAGSPGETQYF.

DNA for the CDR3: TGTGCCAGCAGCGCACAGGTTTTCAATCAGCCCCAGCATTTT. Translation: CASSAQVFNQPQHF. This chain links TRBV9 with TRBJ1-5; D possibly corresponds to TRBD1 (5 bases). Germline CDR1 is SGDLS and CDR2 is YYNGEE. The CDR3 is made up of 14 amino acids. V lost 3 bases to trimming and J lost 3 bases, with 10 bases between them.

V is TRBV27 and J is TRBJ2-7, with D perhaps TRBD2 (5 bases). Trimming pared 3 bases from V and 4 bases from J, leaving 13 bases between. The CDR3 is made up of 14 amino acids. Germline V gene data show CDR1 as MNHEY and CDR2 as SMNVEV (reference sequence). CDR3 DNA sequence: TGTGCCAGCAGTTTTGCGGGTGTTCCGTACGAGCAGTACTTC. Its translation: CASSFAGVPYEQYF.

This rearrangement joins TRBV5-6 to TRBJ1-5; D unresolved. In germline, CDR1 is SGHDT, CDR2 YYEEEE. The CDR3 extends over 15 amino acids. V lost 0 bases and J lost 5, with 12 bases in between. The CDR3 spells CASSLGAGIYQPQHF. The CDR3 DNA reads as TGTGCCAGCAGCTTGGGGGCAGGCATCTATCAGCCCCAGCATTTT.

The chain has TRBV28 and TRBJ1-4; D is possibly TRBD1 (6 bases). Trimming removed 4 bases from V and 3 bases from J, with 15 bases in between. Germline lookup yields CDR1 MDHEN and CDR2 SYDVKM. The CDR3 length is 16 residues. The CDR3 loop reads CASSSPQGTANEKLFF. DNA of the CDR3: TGTGCCAGCAGTTCGCCTCAGGGGACCGCTAATGAAAAACTGTTTTTT.

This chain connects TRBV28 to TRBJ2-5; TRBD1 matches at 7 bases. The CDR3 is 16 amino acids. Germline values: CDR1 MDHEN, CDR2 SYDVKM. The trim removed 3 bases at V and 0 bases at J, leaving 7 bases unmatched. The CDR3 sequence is CASSFPDRLYQETQYF. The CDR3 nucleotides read TGTGCCAGCAGTTTCCCGGACAGGCTATACCAAGAGACCCAGTACTTC. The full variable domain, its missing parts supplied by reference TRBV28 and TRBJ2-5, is DVKVTQSSRYLVKRTGEKVFLECVQDMDHENMFWYRQDPGLGLRLIYFSYDVKMKEKGDIPEGYSVSREKKERFSLILESASTNQTSMYLCASSFPDRLYQETQYFGPGTRLLVL.